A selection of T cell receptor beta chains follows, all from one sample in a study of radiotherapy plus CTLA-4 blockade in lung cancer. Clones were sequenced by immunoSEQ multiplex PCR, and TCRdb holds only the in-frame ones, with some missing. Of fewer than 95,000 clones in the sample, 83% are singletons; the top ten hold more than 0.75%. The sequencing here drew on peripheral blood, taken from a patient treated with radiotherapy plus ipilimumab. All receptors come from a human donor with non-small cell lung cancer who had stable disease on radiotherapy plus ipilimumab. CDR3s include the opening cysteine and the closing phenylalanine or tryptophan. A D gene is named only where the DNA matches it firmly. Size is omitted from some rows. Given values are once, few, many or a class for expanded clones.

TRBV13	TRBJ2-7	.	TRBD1	TGTGCCAGCAGCTTCAGGGGGTTTCCCTCCTACGAGCAGTACTTC	CASSFRGFPSYEQYF
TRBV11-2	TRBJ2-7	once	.	TGTGCCAGCAGCTCAGGGGCCAGTTCCTACGAGCAGTACTTC	CASSSGASSYEQYF
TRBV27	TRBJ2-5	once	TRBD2	TGTGCCAGCAGTTCCTTCAGCGGGGCCCCCCAAGAGACCCAGTACTTC	CASSSFSGAPQETQYF
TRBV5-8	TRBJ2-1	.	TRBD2	TGTGCCAGCAGCCCCGGCGGGGGTTCCTACAATGAGCAGTTCTTC	CASSPGGGSYNEQFF
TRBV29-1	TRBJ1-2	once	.	TGCAGCGCCGGAGGGAGGGGGACTAACTATGGCTACACCTTC	CSAGGRGTNYGYTF
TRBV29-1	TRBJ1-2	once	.	TGCAGCGTTGTGGAAAGCTATGGCTACACCTTC	CSVVESYGYTF
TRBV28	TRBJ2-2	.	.	TGTGCCAGCAGTAACCTAGACGCCGGGGAGCTGTTTTTT	CASSNLDAGELFF
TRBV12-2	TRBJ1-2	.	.	TGTGCAAGTCGCTTAGGGCCCCTGGCAGGAACTTGTAACGGCTACACCTTC	CASRLGPLAGTCNGYTF
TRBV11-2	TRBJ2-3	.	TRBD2	TGTGCCAGCAGCGTGACTAGCGGAGGAGGGGCAGATACGCAGTATTTT	CASSVTSGGGADTQYF
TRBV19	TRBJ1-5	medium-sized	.	TGTGCCAGTAGCCAAATGATCGATCAGCCCCAGCATTTT	CASSQMIDQPQHF
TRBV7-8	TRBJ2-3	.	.	TGTGCCAGCAGCTTCCCAGTCACAGATACGCAGTATTTT	CASSFPVTDTQYF
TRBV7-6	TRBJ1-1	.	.	TGTGCCAGCAGCTTAGCCGCCAGGGGAGCTACTGAAGCTTTCTTT	CASSLAARGATEAFF
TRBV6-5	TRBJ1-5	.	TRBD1	TGTGCCAGCAGTTCAACAGGGGGAGGTCAGCCCCAGCATTTT	CASSSTGGGQPQHF
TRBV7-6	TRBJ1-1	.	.	TGTGCCAGCGGGGCAGACCTGAACACTGAAGCTTTCTTT	CASGADLNTEAFF
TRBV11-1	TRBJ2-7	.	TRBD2	TGTGCCAGCAGCTTAAAGATTAGCGGGAGGCCAGACTACGAGCAGTACTTC	CASSLKISGRPDYEQYF
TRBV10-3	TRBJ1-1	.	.	TGTGCCATCAGTGTGTCAGAGGGGGACACTGAAGCTTTCTTT	CAISVSEGDTEAFF
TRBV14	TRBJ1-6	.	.	TGTGCCAGCAGCCAAGGGGCTGGGTATTCACCCCTCCACTTT	CASSQGAGYSPLHF
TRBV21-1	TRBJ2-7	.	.	TGTGCCAGCAGCATTCTTGACATACGTAGGTACGAGCAGTACTTC	CASSILDIRRYEQYF
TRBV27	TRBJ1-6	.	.	TGTGCCAGCAGTCCCTGGGGGGATATGAATTCACCCCTCCACTTT	CASSPWGDMNSPLHF
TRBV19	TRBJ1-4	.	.	TGTGCCAGTAGTAAGGTGAACAATGAAAAACTGTTTTTT	CASSKVNNEKLFF
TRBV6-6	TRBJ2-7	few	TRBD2	TGTGCCAGCACTCGGACTAGATATGAGCAGTACTTC	CASTRTRYEQYF
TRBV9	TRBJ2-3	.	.	TGTGCCAGCAGCGTAATTAGTACAGATACGCAGTATTTT	CASSVISTDTQYF
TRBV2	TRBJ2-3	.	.	TGTGCCAGCAGGGAACCAGGGGATACGCAGTATTTT	CASREPGDTQYF
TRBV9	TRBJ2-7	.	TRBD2	TGTGCCAGCAGCGTAGATCCTAGCGGGAAATACGAGCAGTACTTC	CASSVDPSGKYEQYF
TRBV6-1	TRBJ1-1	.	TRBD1	TGTGCCAGCAGCCCACAGGGGAGCACTGAAGCTTTCTTT	CASSPQGSTEAFF
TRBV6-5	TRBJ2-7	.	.	TGTGCCAGCAAAACTGGAGGGACCTACTACGAGCAGTACTTC	CASKTGGTYYEQYF
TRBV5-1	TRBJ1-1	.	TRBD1	TGCGCCAGCAGCCCGACAGGGAGGACTGAAGCTTTCTTT	CASSPTGRTEAFF
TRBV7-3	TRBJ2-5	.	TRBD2	TGTGCCAGCAGCTTAACGGCTAGCGGGGGGGCCGCGGAAGAGACCCAGTACTTC	CASSLTASGGAAEETQYF
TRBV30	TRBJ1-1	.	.	TGTGCCTGGAGTGTGTGGGGAACTGAAGCTTTCTTT	CAWSVWGTEAFF
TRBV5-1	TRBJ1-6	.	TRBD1	TGCGCCAGCAGCCCACAGGGGAATTGGGGTAATTCACCCCTCCACTTT	CASSPQGNWGNSPLHF
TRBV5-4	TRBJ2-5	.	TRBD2	TGTGCCAGCAGCTCCCCAGTCCTAGCGGGGTCCGAAACCCAGTACTTC	CASSSPVLAGSETQYF
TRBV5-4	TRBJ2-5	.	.	TGTGCCAGCAGCTCGGACAGTTCAGGATACGGGGAGACCCAGTACTTC	CASSSDSSGYGETQYF
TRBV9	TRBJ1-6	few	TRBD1	TGTGCCAGCAGCGAGACAGGGCGCAATTCACCCCTCCACTTT	CASSETGRNSPLHF
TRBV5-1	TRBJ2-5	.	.	TGCGCCAGCAGCCTGGGATTCCCACAAGAGACCCAGTACTTC	CASSLGFPQETQYF
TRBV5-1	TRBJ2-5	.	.	TGCGCCAGCAGCTTACAGGGAGAGGAGACCCAGTACTTC	CASSLQGEETQYF
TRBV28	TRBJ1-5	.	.	TGTGCCAGCAGGTGGGACCGTGGGCCCAATCAGCCCCAGCATTTT	CASRWDRGPNQPQHF
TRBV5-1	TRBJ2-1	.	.	TGCGCCAGCAGCTTAACAGGTAGCTCCTACAATGAGCAGTTCTTC	CASSLTGSSYNEQFF
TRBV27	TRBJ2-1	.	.	TGTGCCAGCAGTCCGTGGGGGGGCAGGAATGAGCAGTTCTTC	CASSPWGGRNEQFF
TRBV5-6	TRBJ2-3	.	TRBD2	TGTGCCAGCAGCTTGGCCGCGGGAGGGCCCGGGCCAGATACGCAGTATTTT	CASSLAAGGPGPDTQYF
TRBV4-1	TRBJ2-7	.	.	TGCGCCAGCAGCCAAGTCCAAACTTCCTCCTCCTACGAGCAGTACTTC	CASSQVQTSSSYEQYF
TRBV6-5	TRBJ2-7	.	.	TGTGCCAGCAGACTACAGGGATCCATCTACGAGCAGTACTTC	CASRLQGSIYEQYF
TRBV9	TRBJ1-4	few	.	TGTGCCAGCAGCGTTAACACAGTTAATGAAAAACTGTTTTTT	CASSVNTVNEKLFF
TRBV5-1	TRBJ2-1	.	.	TGCGCCAGCAGCTTGGCGGGGACTGAGCAGTTCTTC	CASSLAGTEQFF
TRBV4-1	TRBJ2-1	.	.	TGCGCCAGCAGCCCTACACTAGAAACCTACAATGAGCAGTTCTTC	CASSPTLETYNEQFF
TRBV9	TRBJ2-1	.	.	TGTGCCAGCAGCGTATGGGGGCCGGGTGAGCAGTTCTTC	CASSVWGPGEQFF
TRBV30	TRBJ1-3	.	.	TGTGCCTGGAGTGTATCAGGGCTAGGACGAGACACCATATATTTT	CAWSVSGLGRDTIYF
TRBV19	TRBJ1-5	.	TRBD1	TGTGCCAGTAGTATAGCGCGGACAGGGGGCAATCAGCCCCAGCATTTT	CASSIARTGGNQPQHF
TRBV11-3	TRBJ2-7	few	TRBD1	TGTGCCAGCAGCTACCGGGACAGGGTGACCTACGAGCAGTACTTC	CASSYRDRVTYEQYF